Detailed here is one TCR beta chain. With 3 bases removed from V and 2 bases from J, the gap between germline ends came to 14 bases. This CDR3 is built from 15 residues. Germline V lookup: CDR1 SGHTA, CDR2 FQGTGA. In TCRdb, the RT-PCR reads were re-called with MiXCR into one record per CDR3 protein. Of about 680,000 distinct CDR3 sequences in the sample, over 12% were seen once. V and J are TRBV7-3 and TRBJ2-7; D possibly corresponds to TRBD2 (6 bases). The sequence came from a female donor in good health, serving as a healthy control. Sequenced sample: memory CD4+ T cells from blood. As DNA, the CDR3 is TGTGCCAGCAGCTTGAGGGCGGGACTCCCCTACGAGCAGTACTTC. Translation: CASSLRAGLPYEQYF.